The 18 T cell receptor beta chains listed next were all sequenced from one sample in a study of cytomegalovirus exposure and HLA in healthy donors (dated by TCRdb to about 2017). Library method: the immunoSEQ multiplex PCR assay. Drawn from immuneACCESS, this table holds only the in-frame rearrangements with V and J called that TCRdb kept. Clones are partly lost; checked studies trace under half to an unresolved V gene and leave the rest unexplained. The sample records fewer than 200,000 clones, 75% to 90% of which are singletons. Of the sample, 16% is held by the ten largest clones. Sequenced input: PBMCs. These TCRs come from a young man in good health and CMV-seropositive.

The sample holds a few counts of this clone. V gene TRBV5-1 combines with J gene TRBJ2-1, with 9 bases matching TRBD1. Losses at the gene ends were 7 bases for V and 9 bases for J; bases not matched to a gene: 11. In germline, CDR1 is SGHRS, CDR2 YFSETQ. This CDR3 spans 14 amino acids. CDR3 residues: CASRGNRGQGEQFF. In DNA, the CDR3 is TGCGCCAGCCGGGGGAACAGGGGGCAAGGTGAGCAGTTCTTC. Filled out from reference TRBV5-1 and TRBJ2-1, the complete variable domain reads KAGVTQTPRYLIKTRGQQVTLSCSPISGHRSVSWYQQTPGQGLQFLFEYFSETQRNKGNFPGRFSGRQFSNSRSEMNVSTLELGDSALYLCASRGNRGQGEQFFGPGTRLTVL.

The J gene is TRBJ1-4, the V gene TRBV28, with D unclear. The CDR3 length is 14 residues. Germline CDR1 MDHEN, CDR2 SYDVKM. V was trimmed by 5 bases and J by 0 bases, leaving 7 bases between them. The CDR3 reads CASSTIATNEKLFF. The CDR3 DNA reads as TGTGCCAGCAGTACTATCGCAACTAATGAAAAACTGTTTTTT.

The chain joins TRBV2 to TRBJ1-2; D possibly corresponds to TRBD1 (5 bases). The length of the CDR3 is 13 residues. V shed 10 bases and J shed 6 bases, with 18 bases lying between them. From germline, CDR1 is SNHLY and CDR2 FYNNEI. The CDR3 sequence is CATEGGGLNGYTF. CDR3 sequence (DNA): TGTGCCACCGAAGGCGGGGGACTGAATGGCTACACCTTC. The whole variable domain, remainder taken from reference TRBV2 and TRBJ1-2, is EPEVTQTPSHQVTQMGQEVILRCVPISNHLYFYWYRQILGQKVEFLVSFYNNEISEKSEIFDDQFSVERPDGSNFTLKIRSTKLEDSAMYFCATEGGGLNGYTFGSGTRLTVV.

The chain uses TRBV19 and TRBJ1-5; 7 nucleotides line up with TRBD1. Germline CDR1 LNHDA, CDR2 SQIVND (reference sequence). This CDR3 spans 18 amino acids. Trimming took 3 bases from V and 5 from J; bases not matched to a gene: 16. The CDR3 DNA reads as TGTGCCAGTAGTATCGCGGGACAGAAACGCGGGTGGGATCAGCCCCAGCATTTT. As protein: CASSIAGQKRGWDQPQHF.

The chain joins TRBV5-4 to TRBJ1-4, with TRBD1 matching over 8 bases. Germline V CDR1 and CDR2: SGHNT, YYREEE (reference sequence). The length of the CDR3 is 14 residues. Unmatched junction bases numbered 6, after V lost 4 bases and J lost 7 bases. CDR3 amino acids: CASSPTGQAEKLFF. The CDR3, as DNA: TGTGCCAGCAGCCCGACGGGACAGGCTGAAAAACTGTTTTTT.

The chain joins TRBV11-1 to TRBJ2-3; 9 bases are a match to TRBD2. CDR1 and CDR2 (germline): SGHAT, FQDESV (reference sequence). This CDR3 spans 15 amino acids. The V and J ends lost 0 bases and 6 bases, in that order; junction bases with no gene match: 4. This CDR3 reads CASSLARGGYDTQYF. CDR3 coding DNA: TGTGCCAGCAGCTTAGCGCGGGGGGGATACGATACGCAGTATTTT. Together with reference TRBV11-1 and TRBJ2-3, the CDR3 gives the full variable domain: EAEVAQSPRYKITEKSQAVAFWCDPISGHATLYWYRQILGQGPELLVQFQDESVVDDSQLPKDRFSAERLKGVDSTLKIQPAELGDSAMYLCASSLARGGYDTQYFGPGTRLTVL.

This chain connects TRBV5-1 to TRBJ2-5, with 9 bases lining up with TRBD2. CDR3 length: 14 residues. Germline V lookup: CDR1 SGHRS, CDR2 YFSETQ. After removal of 8 bases from V and 4 bases from J, the junction contained 9 bases not matched to a gene. The CDR3 protein is CASESGRTRETQYF. The CDR3, as DNA: TGCGCCAGTGAGAGCGGGAGGACGAGAGAGACCCAGTACTTC.

This chain links TRBV28 with TRBJ1-1, with unresolved D. Germline V CDR1 and CDR2: MDHEN, SYDVKM. This CDR3 region has 13 residues. V was pared by 8 bases and J by 7 bases, with 17 bases between. The CDR3 DNA sequence: TGTGCCAGCTTCACATACCGCCGAGGTGAAGCTTTCTTT. This gives the protein CASFTYRRGEAFF.

The chain joins TRBV5-1 to TRBJ1-1; no firm D call. V was clipped by 4 bases and J by 8 bases, with 15 bases between them. There are 13 residues in the CDR3. The germline V gene encodes CDR1 SGHRS and CDR2 YFSETQ. Here the CDR3 reads CASSNQPRVEAFF. CDR3 bases: TGCGCCAGCAGCAACCAGCCACGGGTGGAAGCTTTCTTT. The entire variable domain, with the rest obtained from reference TRBV5-1 and TRBJ1-1, is as follows: KAGVTQTPRYLIKTRGQQVTLSCSPISGHRSVSWYQQTPGQGLQFLFEYFSETQRNKGNFPGRFSGRQFSNSRSEMNVSTLELGDSALYLCASSNQPRVEAFFGQGTRLTVV.

The chain couples TRBV18 to TRBJ2-1; D perhaps matches TRBD1 (6 bases). V gave up 2 bases and J gave up 9 bases, with 17 bases separating them. The germline V gene encodes CDR1 KGHSH and CDR2 LQKENI. The CDR3 is 15 residues long. This CDR3 is CASSPFEGEGGEQFF. CDR3 nucleotides: TGTGCCAGCTCACCATTTGAGGGCGAAGGGGGTGAGCAGTTCTTC.

This chain uses TRBV5-1 with TRBJ2-5; TRBD2 matches 7 bases. Per germline, CDR1 SGHRS and CDR2 YFSETQ. This CDR3 spans 15 amino acids. After removal of 3 bases from V and 2 bases from J, the junction contained 7 bases not matched to a gene. The CDR3 loop reads CASSSPGGMQETQYF. The CDR3 DNA reads as TGCGCCAGCAGCTCCCCCGGGGGGATGCAAGAGACCCAGTACTTC.

The chain is built from TRBV6-5 and TRBJ1-2; the match to TRBD1 covers 9 bases. Germline V gene data show CDR1 as MNHEY and CDR2 as SVGAGI. With V trimmed by 6 bases and J by 8 bases, 4 bases remained unmatched. The CDR3 covers 12 residues. The CDR3 is CASRDRGFGYTF. The CDR3 region has the DNA TGTGCCAGCAGGGACAGGGGCTTCGGCTACACCTTC.

This clone was found a few times. V and J are TRBV13 and TRBJ1-5; maybe TRBD1 (6 bases). Germline assignment: CDR1 PRHDT and CDR2 FYEKMQ (reference sequence). The CDR3 runs 13 residues. V dropped 5 bases and J dropped 1 base, with 6 bases sitting between them. CDR3 protein: CASSQGSNQPQHF. As DNA, the CDR3 is TGTGCCAGCAGCCAGGGGAGCAATCAGCCCCAGCATTTT.

J is TRBJ2-1 and V is TRBV7-3; TRBD2 aligns across 7 bases. With 2 bases clipped from V and 8 bases from J, the junction kept 3 bases outside the gene matches. The CDR3 length is 13 residues. Per the germline V gene, CDR1 is SGHTA and CDR2 is FQGTGA. The DNA for the CDR3 is TGTGCCAGCAGCTTAGGCGGGAGCGATGAGCAGTTCTTC. Amino acids: CASSLGGSDEQFF.

This chain joins TRBV30 and TRBJ2-7; 7 bases match TRBD1. Germline CDR1 GTSNPN, CDR2 SVGIG (reference sequence). Losses at the gene ends were 7 bases for V and 3 bases for J; bases not matched to a gene: 6. This CDR3 has 12 residues. The DNA for the CDR3 is TGTGCCTCCTCCCGACAGGGCTACGAGCAGTACTTC. Residues: CASSRQGYEQYF.

This clone was recorded a few times. The chain is built from TRBV2 and TRBJ2-7; 8 bases fit TRBD1. The junction had 7 bases not matched to a gene; V was cut back by 7 bases and J by 5 bases. The CDR3 has 13 residues. Germline lookup yields CDR1 SNHLY and CDR2 FYNNEI. CDR3 loop: CASNPGTGNEQYF. The DNA of the CDR3 is TGTGCCAGCAACCCCGGGACAGGCAACGAGCAGTACTTC.

V usage is TRBV19 and J usage is TRBJ1-1, with TRBD1 matching 9 bases. Trimming at V came to 5 bases and at J to 3 bases, leaving 7 bases not matched to a gene. CDR3 length equals 15 residues. CDR1 LNHDA and CDR2 SQIVND come from the germline V gene (reference sequence). CDR3 sequence reads: CASSFRTGVYTEAFF. CDR3 coding DNA: TGTGCCAGTAGTTTCCGGACAGGGGTTTACACTGAAGCTTTCTTT.

V gene TRBV5-8 combines with J gene TRBJ2-3, with TRBD2 matching 9 bases. V shed 2 bases and J 1 base; nucleotides not matched to a gene: 2. This CDR3 has 15 amino acids. Germline CDR1 is SGHTS and CDR2 is YDEGEE. The CDR3 loop is CASSLRTSGTDTQYF. The CDR3 bases are TGTGCCAGCAGCTTAAGGACTAGCGGCACAGATACGCAGTATTTT.